The 25 T cell receptor beta chains reported below all come from one sample, sequenced in a study of T-cell reconstitution after alpha-beta-depleted transplantation in children. Construction of the TCRbeta library involved unique molecular identifiers. One entry per CDR3 protein, called by TCRdb with MiXCR from the PCR reads. The data contain 350,000 to 500,000 distinct CDR3 sequences, 43% of them singletons. This material consisted of PBMCs, taken before TCRalphabeta/CD19-depleted stem cell transplant. The origin of the receptors is a girl aged 2 to 9 with aplastic anemia, due to receive a stem cell transplant.

This clonotype was seen a few times. The chain is built from TRBV4-3 and TRBJ2-3; 10 bases are shared with TRBD2. V trimming: 2 bases; J trimming: 1 base; junction bases outside the gene matches: 9. There are 18 residues in the CDR3. Germline CDR1 is LGHNA and CDR2 is YSLEER. The CDR3 nucleotides are TGCGCCAGCAGCCAAACCCCCGGACTAGCGGACCGCACAGATACGCAGTATTTT. Amino acid sequence: CASSQTPGLADRTDTQYF.

This clonotype was recorded at least ten times. The chain recombines TRBV5-1 with TRBJ1-2, with D hard to call. The V gene lost 0 bases and the J gene lost 5 bases, with 11 bases spanning the gap. This CDR3 spans 14 amino acids. Germline CDR1 and CDR2: SGHRS and YFSETQ. The CDR3 here is CASSLGTAGYGYTF. CDR3 nucleotide sequence: TGCGCCAGCAGCTTGGGTACAGCGGGGTATGGCTACACCTTC.

The V gene is TRBV6-5, the J gene TRBJ2-3; D not resolved. This CDR3 comprises 15 residues. Germline values: CDR1 MNHEY, CDR2 SVGAGI. Trimming removed 0 bases at V and 0 bases at J, with 7 bases between. CDR3 in amino acids: CASSYSPISTDTQYF. In DNA form, the CDR3 reads TGTGCCAGCAGTTACTCGCCTATTAGCACAGATACGCAGTATTTT.

The gene calls are TRBV10-3 and TRBJ2-6, with a possible D match to TRBD2 (6 bases). The CDR3 is made up of 15 amino acids. The germline V gene has CDR1 ENHRY and CDR2 SYGVKD. The V end lost 5 bases, the J end lost 4 bases, and 12 bases lay between the germline ends. The CDR3 spells CAISTGGTGANVLTF. CDR3 DNA sequence: TGTGCCATCAGTACTGGGGGGACCGGGGCCAACGTCCTGACTTTC.

The chain carries TRBV4-2 and TRBJ2-7; 9 positions agree with TRBD1. The length of the CDR3 is 16 residues. Germline trimming cut 5 bases from V and 5 bases from J; bases unmatched to any gene: 13. CDR1 and CDR2 (germline): LGHNA, YNFKEQ. Here the CDR3 reads CASSFNPGQGYHEQYF. CDR3 sequence (DNA): TGTGCCAGCAGCTTTAATCCGGGACAGGGATACCACGAGCAGTACTTC.

The J gene is TRBJ1-4, the V gene TRBV27, with D maybe TRBD1 (5 bases). This CDR3 is 15 amino acids long. From germline, CDR1 is MNHEY and CDR2 SMNVEV (reference sequence). V was pared by 4 bases and J by 0 bases, with 9 bases between. The CDR3 coding sequence is TGTGCCAGCAGTTGGTTAGGGGCAACTAATGAAAAACTGTTTTTT. Protein: CASSWLGATNEKLFF.

The J gene is TRBJ2-3, the V gene TRBV6-1; 12 bases map to TRBD2. The CDR3 contains 15 residues. Unmatched junction bases numbered 5, after V lost 6 bases and J lost 4 bases. The germline gives CDR1 MNHNS, CDR2 SASEGT. As DNA, the CDR3 is TGTGCCAGCAGACGACTAGCGGGAGCGTCAGATACGCAGTATTTT. Its translation is CASRRLAGASDTQYF.

This clonotype was observed a few times. The J gene is TRBJ2-1, the V gene TRBV12-3 or TRBV12-4; 8 bases match TRBD1. This CDR3 has 15 residues. The V and J ends lost 5 bases and 4 bases, in that order; junction bases with no gene match: 7. CDR3 loop: CASSISGDRYNEQFF. CDR3 nucleotides: TGTGCCAGCAGTATTAGTGGGGACAGGTACAATGAGCAGTTCTTC.

This clonotype has just a few counts. J is TRBJ2-2 and V is TRBV18; TRBD1 aligns across 7 bases. The CDR3 is 15 residues long. V gave up 5 bases and J gave up 1 base; unmatched junction bases: 4. Germline V gene data show CDR1 as KGHSH and CDR2 as LQKENI. This CDR3 is CASSARTGNTGELFF. The CDR3 bases are TGTGCCAGCTCAGCTCGGACAGGGAACACCGGGGAGCTGTTTTTT.

This clonotype was counted a few times. V gene TRBV7-3 combines with J gene TRBJ2-2; D ambiguous. Trimming shortened V by 6 bases and J by 6 bases, and 11 bases separated the two germline ends. The CDR3 length is 13 residues. Germline lookup yields CDR1 SGHTA and CDR2 FQGTGA. The CDR3 DNA reads as TGTGCCAGCAGACCCGACGCGGCCGGGGAGCTGTTTTTT. This translates into CASRPDAAGELFF.

This clonotype occurred once. V is TRBV29-1 and J is TRBJ2-7; possibly TRBD1 for D (6 bases). Germline V gene sequence: CDR1 SQVTM, CDR2 ANQGSEA. Trimming cost V 6 bases and J 9 bases, with 12 bases left between them. The CDR3 totals 10 residues. The CDR3 sequence: CSVLQGTQYF. CDR3 coding DNA: TGCAGCGTCTTACAGGGAACGCAGTACTTC.

The V gene is TRBV12-3 or TRBV12-4, the J gene TRBJ2-1; D perhaps matches TRBD1 (6 bases). The length of the CDR3 is 17 residues. V lost 6 bases and J lost 7, with 25 bases in between. This chain's CDR3 is CASSPRLFRGGENEQFF. CDR3 nucleotides: TGTGCCAGCAGCCCAAGGCTATTCAGGGGCGGCGAAAATGAGCAGTTCTTC.

Ten or more counts support this clonotype. The chain links TRBV6-5 to TRBJ1-5; TRBD1 aligns across 7 bases. Germline trimming cut 6 bases from V and 4 bases from J; bases unmatched to any gene: 9. The germline gives CDR1 MNHEY, CDR2 SVGAGI. This CDR3 spans 15 amino acids. The CDR3 protein is CASRGGQLLNQPQHF. CDR3 bases: TGTGCCAGCAGGGGGGGACAGTTACTAAATCAGCCCCAGCATTTT.

In this sample, this clonotype turned up a few times. The CDR3 DNA is TGTGCCAGCAGCTTAGTGAGGGGCGAAGCCGGGGAGCTGTTTTTT. Translation gives CASSLVRGEAGELFF. The chain joins TRBV7-2 to TRBJ2-2; D possibly uses TRBD1 or TRBD2 (5 bases each). Trimming cost V 1 base and J 6 bases, with 12 bases left between them. There are 15 residues in the CDR3. Germline CDR1 and CDR2: SGHTA and FQGNSA.

V usage is TRBV20-1 and J usage is TRBJ2-1, with D tentatively TRBD1 (5 bases). V was shortened by 8 bases and J by 0 bases, with 23 bases between the two germline ends. The CDR3 has 17 residues. Germline CDR1 reads DFQATT; CDR2 reads SNEGSKA (reference sequence). CDR3 region: CSQSGLGRRSSYNEQFF. CDR3 in DNA: TGCAGTCAATCCGGCTTGGGGCGAAGGTCCTCCTACAATGAGCAGTTCTTC.

This clonotype was observed a single time. The chain uses TRBV20-1 and TRBJ2-3; D remains unclear. This CDR3 has 15 residues. V was pared by 0 bases and J by 0 bases, with 10 bases between. Germline V gene sequence: CDR1 DFQATT, CDR2 SNEGSKA (reference sequence). The CDR3 DNA reads as TGCAGTGCTAGAGATCCCCGTACTAGCACAGATACGCAGTATTTT. It translates to CSARDPRTSTDTQYF.

This clonotype appeared a few times. The chain combines TRBV29-1 with TRBJ2-2, with D possibly matching TRBD1 (5 bases). The ends were cut back, 4 bases at V and 4 bases at J, with 7 bases in the middle. Germline loops: CDR1 SQVTM, CDR2 ANQGSEA. This CDR3 comprises 12 residues. CDR3 loop: CSVGQSTGELFF. The DNA of the CDR3 is TGCAGCGTTGGACAGAGCACCGGGGAGCTGTTTTTT.

The gene calls are TRBV6-5 and TRBJ1-5; 7 nucleotides line up with TRBD1. Germline values: CDR1 MNHEY, CDR2 SVGAGI. This CDR3 is 15 amino acids long. Trimming took 0 bases from V and 4 from J; bases not matched to a gene: 3. CDR3 protein: CASSYSSGGNQPQHF. The CDR3 nucleotides read TGTGCCAGCAGTTACTCTTCAGGGGGGAATCAGCCCCAGCATTTT.

The chain carries TRBV10-3 and TRBJ2-7; D is perhaps TRBD1 (6 bases). The germline gives CDR1 ENHRY, CDR2 SYGVKD. Trimming shortened V by 3 bases and J by 1 base, and 13 bases separated the two germline ends. The CDR3 covers 15 residues. The CDR3 bases are TGTGCCATCAGTGATTTCGCTAGGGGGTCCTACGAGCAGTACTTC. This sequence encodes CAISDFARGSYEQYF.

This clonotype occurred a few times. This chain uses TRBV20-1 with TRBJ2-4, with 8 positions matching TRBD1. Trimming at V came to 0 bases and at J to 9 bases, leaving 7 bases not matched to a gene. This CDR3 spans 14 amino acids. Germline lookup yields CDR1 DFQATT and CDR2 SNEGSKA (reference sequence). This chain's CDR3 is CSAREGTGPGIQYF. The CDR3 DNA reads TGCAGTGCTAGAGAAGGGACAGGACCTGGCATTCAGTACTTC.

J is TRBJ2-3 and V is TRBV7-2; 9 nucleotides line up with TRBD2. Germline CDR1 and CDR2: SGHTA and FQGNSA. This CDR3 contains 17 residues. The junction had 13 bases not matched to a gene; V was cut back by 5 bases and J by 4 bases. CDR3 bases: TGTGCCAGCAGCCTGGGGGGTAGCGGGAGTTGGGCAGATACGCAGTATTTT. Amino acids: CASSLGGSGSWADTQYF.

The chain couples TRBV5-1 to TRBJ2-3, with 7 bases matching TRBD1. Per germline, CDR1 SGHRS and CDR2 YFSETQ. The CDR3 length is 14 residues. V shed 4 bases, J shed 4 bases, and the junction held 6 bases outside the gene matches. The DNA of the CDR3 is TGCGCCAGCAGCCCGACAGGGAGCGCAGATACGCAGTATTTT. Its protein is CASSPTGSADTQYF.

CDR3 residues: CAISESKAISYEQYF. The CDR3 DNA reads as TGTGCCATCAGTGAGTCAAAAGCCATTTCCTACGAGCAGTACTTC. The chain has TRBV10-3 and TRBJ2-7; D ambiguous. V gave up 0 bases and J gave up 1 base, with 10 bases separating them. The CDR3 covers 15 residues. The germline gives CDR1 ENHRY, CDR2 SYGVKD.

At least ten counts were recorded for this clonotype. The J gene is TRBJ1-2, the V gene TRBV20-1; D is ambiguous. V lost 0 bases, J lost 6 bases, and 11 bases lay in between. The CDR3 sequence is 13 residues long. The V gene's germline CDR1 is DFQATT and CDR2 SNEGSKA (reference sequence). CDR3 sequence (DNA): TGCAGTGCTAGAGATCTGTTCAGCCATGGCTACACCTTC. It codes for CSARDLFSHGYTF.

V gene TRBV28 combines with J gene TRBJ2-5; the D is unclear. V was shortened by 1 base and J by 5 bases, with 8 bases between the two germline ends. CDR3 length equals 13 residues. Germline loops: CDR1 MDHEN, CDR2 SYDVKM. CDR3 amino acids: CASSLSSRETQYF. The CDR3 DNA is TGTGCCAGCAGTTTATCCTCACGGGAGACCCAGTACTTC.